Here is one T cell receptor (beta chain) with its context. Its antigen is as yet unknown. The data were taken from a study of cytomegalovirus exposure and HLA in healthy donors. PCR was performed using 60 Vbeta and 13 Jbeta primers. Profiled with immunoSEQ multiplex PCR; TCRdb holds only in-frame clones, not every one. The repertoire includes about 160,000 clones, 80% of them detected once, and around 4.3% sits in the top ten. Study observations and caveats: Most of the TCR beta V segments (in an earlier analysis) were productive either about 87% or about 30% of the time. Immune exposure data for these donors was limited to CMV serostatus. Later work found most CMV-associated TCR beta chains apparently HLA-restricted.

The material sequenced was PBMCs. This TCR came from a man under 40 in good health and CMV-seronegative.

The CDR3 region has the DNA TGCGCCAGCAGCTTACGGGACAGGGCGGCTTTGCAGTACTTC. Residues: CASSLRDRAALQYF. V is TRBV5-1 and J is TRBJ2-7; TRBD1 matches 9 bases. Trimming took 2 bases from V and 9 from J; bases not matched to a gene: 9. The CDR3 is 14 residues long. Per germline, CDR1 SGHRS and CDR2 YFSETQ.